This TCR beta chain was captured in a study of CD8+ T cells in alopecia areata. As to treatment: oral pan-JAK inhibitor, 5-10 mg twice daily. Trimming took off 2 bases at V and 1 base at J, with 6 bases between the two ends. CDR1 MGHRA and CDR2 YSYEKL come from the germline V gene. CDR3 length: 13 residues. RNA, once extracted, was reverse transcribed into cDNA for use as the sequencing template. Method: immunoSEQ multiplex PCR; TCRdb's copy keeps in-frame clones and lacks some. The sample lists 70,000 or so clones; around 30% were seen once. This clone was recorded only once. Sequenced here: CD8+ T cells sorted from blood, sampled at week 4, from a patient treated with tofacitinib. This TCR was sampled from a human donor with alopecia areata. The chain links TRBV4-1 to TRBJ2-7, with TRBD1 as a possible D gene (6 bases). The CDR3 nucleotides read TGCGCCAGCAGCCAACAGGGGTCCTACGAGCAGTACTTC. The encoded protein is CASSQQGSYEQYF.